The 20 T cell receptor beta chains listed next were all sequenced from one sample in a study of T cell responses to AZD1222 COVID-19 vaccine. Clones were sequenced by immunoSEQ multiplex PCR, and TCRdb holds only the in-frame ones, with some missing. Of about 180,000 clones listed, roughly 93% were seen once; the top ten hold under 1.1%. This material consisted of peripheral blood, taken 28 days after the second dose of the MenACWY control vaccine. The receptor set was obtained from an adult who received the MenACWY meningococcal vaccine as a control.

This chain joins TRBV19 and TRBJ1-1; D uncertain. From germline, CDR1 is LNHDA and CDR2 SQIVND (reference sequence). The CDR3 loop spans 15 amino acids. Trimming removed 3 bases at V and 1 base at J, with 12 bases between. In DNA form, the CDR3 reads TGTGCCAGTAGTATCGCAAGAACTGGGAACACTGAAGCTTTCTTT. It yields the protein CASSIARTGNTEAFF.

The chain recombines TRBV12-3 or TRBV12-4 with TRBJ1-1, with D unresolved. Trimming stripped 6 bases from V and 7 bases from J, with 12 bases between. The CDR3 has 12 residues. Here the CDR3 reads CASRGWQHEAFF. CDR3 in DNA: TGTGCCAGCAGGGGTTGGCAGCATGAAGCTTTCTTT.

The chain recombines TRBV3-1 (or the pseudogene TRBV3-2) with TRBJ1-1; D is undetermined. The CDR3 extends over 13 amino acids. The V gene lost 5 bases and the J gene lost 0 bases, with 7 bases spanning the gap. CDR1 and CDR2 (germline): LGHDT, YNNKEL (reference sequence). The CDR3 here is CASSDVMNTEAFF. In DNA form, the CDR3 reads TGTGCCAGCAGCGACGTAATGAACACTGAAGCTTTCTTT.

The chain couples TRBV5-5 to TRBJ1-1; no clear D gene. The germline V gene encodes CDR1 SGHKS and CDR2 YYEKEE (reference sequence). V was shortened by 1 base and J by 5 bases, with 6 bases between the two germline ends. This CDR3 comprises 12 residues. The DNA for the CDR3 is TGTGCCAGCAGCTTGACGTGGACTGAAGCTTTCTTT. This encodes CASSLTWTEAFF.

V gene TRBV6-5 combines with J gene TRBJ1-2, with D uncertain. Germline assignment: CDR1 MNHEY and CDR2 SVGAGI. The length of the CDR3 is 13 residues. Trimming stripped 6 bases from V and 2 bases from J, with 10 bases between. CDR3 protein: CASRGRWNYGYTF. The CDR3 nucleotides read TGTGCCAGCAGGGGCAGGTGGAACTATGGCTACACCTTC.

The V call is TRBV6-1, the J call TRBJ2-7, with 12 positions matching TRBD2. V lost 4 bases, J lost 6 bases, and 13 bases stayed unmatched. Germline V CDR1 and CDR2: MNHNS, SASEGT. The CDR3 is 17 amino acids. The CDR3: CASSASLLAGGRPEQYF. CDR3 bases: TGTGCCAGCAGTGCCTCTTTGCTAGCGGGGGGGCGTCCCGAGCAGTACTTC.

The chain couples TRBV7-6 to TRBJ2-2; 9 nucleotides agree with TRBD1. V was pared by 5 bases and J by 4 bases, with 5 bases of the junction left unmatched. The germline gives CDR1 SGHVS, CDR2 FNYEAQ. This CDR3 is built from 15 residues. The CDR3 spells CASSEGQGGTGELFF. The CDR3, as DNA: TGTGCCAGCAGCGAGGGACAGGGAGGCACCGGGGAGCTGTTTTTT.

This clone has only one observation. CDR3 coding DNA: TGTGCCAGCAGCCTCACGGGCCTCAATCAAGAGACCCAGTACTTC. Amino acids: CASSLTGLNQETQYF. The chain combines TRBV3-1 (or the pseudogene TRBV3-2) with TRBJ2-5, with D hard to call. Germline CDR1 and CDR2: LGHDT and YNNKEL (reference sequence). V shed 4 bases and J shed 2 bases, with 14 bases lying between them. The CDR3 contains 15 residues.

The gene calls are TRBV11-2 and TRBJ2-2; D is unresolved. Germline lookup yields CDR1 SGHAT and CDR2 FQNNGV. The V gene lost 5 bases and the J gene lost 0 bases, with 4 bases spanning the gap. This CDR3 has 13 residues. The CDR3 DNA is TGTGCCAGCAGCCCACCGAACACCGGGGAGCTGTTTTTT. It yields the protein CASSPPNTGELFF. The whole variable domain, remainder taken from reference TRBV11-2 and TRBJ2-2, is EAGVAQSPRYKIIEKRQSVAFWCNPISGHATLYWYQQILGQGPKLLIQFQNNGVVDDSQLPKDRFSAERLKGVDSTLKIQPAKLEDSAVYLCASSPPNTGELFFGEGSRLTVL.

The chain carries TRBV10-2 and TRBJ2-5; D may match TRBD1 or TRBD2 (5 bases each). This CDR3 comprises 13 residues. Deletions cut 6 bases from V and 5 bases from J, with 13 bases between. Germline V gene data show CDR1 as WSHSY and CDR2 as SAAADI. DNA of the CDR3: TGCGCCAGCAGAAGAGGGGTAGGTGAGACCCAGTACTTC. Its protein product is CASRRGVGETQYF.

The V and J genes are TRBV19 and TRBJ2-2; TRBD1 agrees at 7 bases. CDR1 LNHDA and CDR2 SQIVND come from the germline V gene (reference sequence). The CDR3 consists of 16 residues. With V trimmed by 4 bases and J by 5 bases, 10 bases remained unmatched. This chain's CDR3 is CASSNTGDILTGELFF. The CDR3 region has the DNA TGTGCCAGTAGTAATACAGGGGACATTTTGACCGGGGAGCTGTTTTTT.

This chain connects TRBV7-9 to TRBJ2-7, with 8 bases matching TRBD2. This CDR3 has 14 residues. Germline assignment: CDR1 SEHNR and CDR2 FQNEAQ (reference sequence). V lost 8 bases, J lost 0 bases, and 6 bases stayed unmatched. DNA for the CDR3: TGTGCCAGCGCCCTTAGCGGGGTCTCCTACGAGCAGTACTTC. Its protein product is CASALSGVSYEQYF.

The chain has TRBV7-9 and TRBJ1-3, with D perhaps TRBD1 (5 bases). CDR1 SEHNR and CDR2 FQNEAQ come from the germline V gene (reference sequence). This CDR3 is built from 13 residues. With 4 bases removed from V and 4 bases from J, the gap between germline ends came to 8 bases. CDR3 DNA sequence: TGTGCCAGCAGCTCATACAGGGGAAACACCATATATTTT. It specifies CASSSYRGNTIYF.

J is TRBJ2-2 and V is TRBV9; no reliable D call. V lost 5 bases to trimming and J lost 6 bases, with 5 bases between them. This CDR3 has 11 residues. The germline V gene encodes CDR1 SGDLS and CDR2 YYNGEE. This CDR3 reads CASSSSGELFF. The CDR3, as DNA: TGTGCCAGCAGTTCCTCCGGGGAGCTGTTTTTT.

The V gene is TRBV3-1 (or the pseudogene TRBV3-2), the J gene TRBJ2-5; D unresolved. This CDR3 spans 15 amino acids. V lost 4 bases to trimming and J lost 4 bases, with 16 bases between them. Germline V gene data show CDR1 as LGHDT and CDR2 as YNNKEL (reference sequence). The CDR3 region is CASSRSRTSGETQYF. Written as DNA, the CDR3 is TGTGCCAGCAGCCGGTCGCGAACATCGGGAGAGACCCAGTACTTC.

J is TRBJ1-2 and V is TRBV3-1 (or the pseudogene TRBV3-2); D possibly corresponds to TRBD1 (6 bases). This CDR3 is built from 14 residues. Germline V gene sequence: CDR1 LGHDT, CDR2 YNNKEL (reference sequence). V was trimmed by 2 bases and J by 4 bases, leaving 11 bases between them. CDR3 nucleotide sequence: TGTGCCAGCAGCCAACATACAGGGACCTATGGCTACACCTTC. It codes for CASSQHTGTYGYTF.

The chain recombines TRBV10-3 with TRBJ2-1; the D gene could be TRBD1 or TRBD2 (6 bases each). Trimming took 1 base from V and 5 from J, leaving 15 bases between them. Per the germline V gene, CDR1 is ENHRY and CDR2 is SYGVKD. This CDR3 has 16 residues. The CDR3 sequence: CAISEYVRGQHNEQFF. The CDR3 DNA sequence: TGTGCCATCAGTGAGTATGTACGGGGGCAACACAATGAGCAGTTCTTC.

The V call is TRBV20-1, the J call TRBJ1-1; D remains ambiguous. Germline V CDR1 and CDR2: DFQATT, SNEGSKA (reference sequence). V was shortened by 6 bases and J by 4 bases, with 21 bases between the two germline ends. There are 15 residues in the CDR3. The CDR3 region has the DNA TGCAGTGCCAGTCGATCCCAAGGACGGAGCACTGAAGCTTTCTTT. Translation gives CSASRSQGRSTEAFF.

CDR3 residues: CASSYAGGVYGYTF. CDR3 bases: TGTGCCAGCAGTTACGCGGGCGGCGTCTATGGCTACACCTTC. The chain couples TRBV6-5 to TRBJ1-2; D ambiguous. The CDR3 is 14 amino acids. With 2 bases removed from V and 4 bases from J, the gap between germline ends came to 11 bases. Per the germline V gene, CDR1 is MNHEY and CDR2 is SVGAGI.

The genes are TRBV30 and TRBJ1-1; D gene unclear. The CDR3 has 12 residues. Trimming took off 3 bases at V and 1 base at J, with 6 bases between the two ends. Germline V gene data show CDR1 as GTSNPN and CDR2 as SVGIG (reference sequence). The chain's CDR3 is CAWRSANTEAFF. The CDR3 coding sequence is TGTGCCTGGAGAAGCGCGAACACTGAAGCTTTCTTT.